This T cell receptor (beta chain) was obtained from a study of T cell responses to AZD1222 COVID-19 vaccine. Repertoires were generated with immunoSEQ multiplex PCR, while TCRdb's copy carries only in-frame clones and drops some. The sample has approximately 100,000 clones; about 86% are singletons. Germline-derived CDR1 and CDR2 are MNHEY and SVGEGT. This CDR3 has 15 amino acids. The V and J ends lost 5 bases and 1 base, in that order; junction bases with no gene match: 5. Overall study results and limits: The study identified only a handful of AZD1222 recipients as seropositive at baseline. Spike was spanned by vaccine-associated CD4 TCRs, with dominance at 160-218 and 743-854. With two AZD1222 doses given, Spike-specific TCR breadth and depth both rose.

A remark on this clone: The antigen remains undetermined.

Sequenced material: peripheral blood, taken on day 0 of AZD1222 vaccination. The source is an adult in good health. The gene calls are TRBV6-2 or TRBV6-3 and TRBJ1-5, with TRBD1 identical over 7 bases. The CDR3 region is CASSRQGRSNQPQHF. CDR3 nucleotide sequence: TGTGCCAGCAGTCGACAGGGTCGGAGCAATCAGCCCCAGCATTTT.